Following are 9 T cell receptor beta chains from one sample sequenced in a study of T cell responses to AZD1222 COVID-19 vaccine. Profiling relied on immunoSEQ multiplex PCR, and the TCRdb table lists in-frame clones only, not all of them. The profile covers 120,000 or so clones, with 80% to 95% appearing a single time and 4% to 4.5% taken by the ten largest. The material was peripheral blood, obtained 28 days after the second dose of the MenACWY control vaccine. These receptors were obtained from an adult who received the MenACWY meningococcal vaccine as a control.

The chain combines TRBV24-1 with TRBJ1-5; unclear D gene. The CDR3 is made up of 13 amino acids. V was trimmed by 5 bases and J by 0 bases, leaving 4 bases between them. The germline CDR1 and CDR2 sequences are KGHDR and SFDVKD. The CDR3 spells CATSAYSNQPQHF. The CDR3 region has the DNA TGTGCCACCAGTGCCTATAGCAATCAGCCCCAGCATTTT.

This clone was seen just once. V usage is TRBV7-9 and J usage is TRBJ2-6; D may match TRBD1 or TRBD2 (5 bases each). This CDR3 has 16 residues. Germline CDR1 is SEHNR and CDR2 is FQNEAQ (reference sequence). The V and J ends lost 4 bases and 0 bases respectively, with 10 bases between them. The CDR3 coding sequence is TGTGCCAGCAGCTATCACGGGGCCTCTGGGGCCAACGTCCTGACTTTC. Translating gives CASSYHGASGANVLTF.

This clone has only a few counts. V usage is TRBV11-2 and J usage is TRBJ2-5; a weak D match, TRBD1 (6 bases). Germline V CDR1 and CDR2: SGHAT, FQNNGV. V lost 5 bases and J lost 9, with 19 bases in between. The CDR3 is 14 residues long. The CDR3 sequence is CASSPEDRRNPQYF. The DNA of the CDR3 is TGTGCCAGCAGCCCAGAGGACAGACGGAATCCCCAGTACTTC.

V usage is TRBV2 and J usage is TRBJ1-1; no clear D. This CDR3 region has 11 residues. The V end lost 8 bases, the J end lost 2 bases, and 6 bases lay between the germline ends. CDR1 is SNHLY and CDR2 is FYNNEI in the germline V gene. CDR3: CASVLNTEAFF. In nucleotides, the CDR3 is TGTGCCAGCGTCCTTAACACTGAAGCTTTCTTT.

CDR3 amino acids: CATSDSGQGGQPQHF. The CDR3 DNA follows: TGTGCCACCAGTGATTCCGGACAGGGTGGTCAGCCCCAGCATTTT. The chain recombines TRBV24-1 with TRBJ1-5; TRBD1 matches at 8 bases. V lost 2 bases, J lost 6 bases, and 5 bases stayed unmatched. CDR1 and CDR2 from the germline V gene are KGHDR and SFDVKD. The CDR3 is made up of 15 amino acids.

The chain combines TRBV14 with TRBJ2-3, with 11 bases matching TRBD2. The length of the CDR3 is 17 residues. The ends lost 1 base at V and 8 bases at J; junction bases unmatched: 11. CDR1 is SGHDN and CDR2 is FVKESK in the germline V gene. This chain's CDR3 is CASSQGLAGGPSATQYF. CDR3 in DNA: TGTGCCAGCAGCCAAGGTCTAGCGGGGGGACCATCCGCTACGCAGTATTTT. The full variable domain, rest sourced from reference TRBV14 and TRBJ2-3, is EAGVTQFPSHSVIEKGQTVTLRCDPISGHDNLYWYRRVMGKEIKFLLHFVKESKQDESGMPNNRFLAERTGGTYSTLKVQPAELEDSGVYFCASSQGLAGGPSATQYFGPGTRLTVL.

This clone was counted a single time. This chain joins TRBV12-3 or TRBV12-4 and TRBJ1-2, with a weak D call TRBD1 (6 bases). Trimming pared 6 bases from V and 4 bases from J, leaving 6 bases between. This CDR3 contains 11 residues. CDR3 sequence (DNA): TGTGCCAGCAGCAGGGGCTATGGCTACACCTTC. Translation: CASSRGYGYTF.

The V and J genes are TRBV6-2 or TRBV6-3 and TRBJ1-1, with D unresolved. The V gene's germline CDR1 is MNHEY and CDR2 SVGEGT. Trimming left V 1 base short and J 4 bases short, with 10 bases between. The CDR3 contains 14 residues. This chain's CDR3 is CASSYLPLGTEAFF. CDR3 DNA sequence: TGTGCCAGCAGTTACTTACCCCTGGGCACTGAAGCTTTCTTT.

V and J are TRBV7-6 and TRBJ2-6; 7 positions match TRBD1. Germline CDR1 SGHVS, CDR2 FNYEAQ. V was pared by 4 bases and J by 12 bases, with 15 bases of the junction left unmatched. The CDR3 spans 16 residues. CDR3 residues: CASSSPGLDRAGVLTF. In DNA, the CDR3 is TGTGCCAGCAGCTCCCCCGGCCTTGACAGGGCGGGCGTCCTGACTTTC.